The rows below give T cell receptor beta chains drawn from one sample of a study of cytomegalovirus exposure and HLA in healthy donors. Sequencing used immunoSEQ multiplex PCR; TCRdb keeps in-frame clones, though not all of them. Of about 120,000 clones in the sample, under 80% were seen once. Sequencing was done on a sample of PBMCs. Source of these receptors: a man between 60 and 75 years old in good health and CMV-seropositive. The CDR3 runs from the conserved cysteine through the conserved F or W. Fields, in order: D gene, V gene, clone size, J gene, CDR3 DNA, CDR3 protein. The D gene is left open where the match is weak. Rows may omit the clone size; those that give it use once, few, many or a size class.

>.|TRBV5-4|.|TRBJ2-5
TGTGCCAGCAGCTCAGGGGCTGGGGTGCGAGAGACCCAGTACTTC
CASSSGAGVRETQYF
>.|TRBV5-1|.|TRBJ2-1
TGCGCCAGCAGCTTGGATCTAGACTCCTACAATGAGCAGTTCTTC
CASSLDLDSYNEQFF
>TRBD1|TRBV5-1|.|TRBJ1-1
TGCGCCAGCAGCTTGAGCCCAGGGGGCGGTGGGACTGAAGCTTTCTTT
CASSLSPGGGGTEAFF
>.|TRBV7-6|.|TRBJ1-3
TGTGCCAGCAGCTTTCCCGGGGCAGGGGCATCAACTGGAAACACCATATATTTT
CASSFPGAGASTGNTIYF
>.|TRBV25-1|.|TRBJ1-6
TGTGCCAGCAGTGAATATGCCAGGGTGGGGAATTCACCCCTCCACTTT
CASSEYARVGNSPLHF
>TRBD1|TRBV29-1|.|TRBJ2-2
TGCAGCGTTGCGGGCCCTGGACAGGGATCTTGGGCCACCGGGGAGCTGTTTTTT
CSVAGPGQGSWATGELFF
>.|TRBV30|.|TRBJ1-6
TGTGCCTTGGGTCGTGGGGGGAGCTCCTATAATTCACCCCTCCACTTT
CALGRGGSSYNSPLHF
>.|TRBV15|.|TRBJ1-4
TGTGCCACCAGCACAGGACAGTTAGCAACTAATGAAAAACTGTTTTTT
CATSTGQLATNEKLFF
>.|TRBV27|.|TRBJ2-7
TGTGCCAGCAGTTTATCGGGACACGGCCCCTACGAGCAGTACTTC
CASSLSGHGPYEQYF
>TRBD2|TRBV29-1|once|TRBJ2-5
TGCAGCGTGGGGAAGACTAGCGGTCAAGAGACCCAGTACTTC
CSVGKTSGQETQYF
>TRBD1|TRBV11-2|.|TRBJ1-2
TGTGCCAGCAGCTTGTCTACAGGGGGCGGTGGCTACACCTTC
CASSLSTGGGGYTF
>TRBD1|TRBV11-2|.|TRBJ2-5
TGTGCCAGCAGCTTAGACCGGGGGACAGGGGAGACCCAGTACTTC
CASSLDRGTGETQYF
>.|TRBV13|.|TRBJ2-2
TGTGCCAGCAGCTTAGAGCGTCGTGCCGGGGAGCTGTTTTTT
CASSLERRAGELFF
>TRBD1|TRBV2|.|TRBJ1-2
TGTGCCAGCAGAGGGGACAGCTATGGCTACACCTTC
CASRGDSYGYTF
>.|TRBV7-8|.|TRBJ1-3
TGTGCCAGCAGCTTAGCGCCACGCCACTCCGGAAACACCATATATTTT
CASSLAPRHSGNTIYF
>TRBD2|TRBV5-1|.|TRBJ2-4
TGCGCCAGCAGCTCGACCTTAGGGACTAGCGGGGGCAAAAACATTCAGTACTTC
CASSSTLGTSGGKNIQYF
>TRBD2|TRBV10-1|few|TRBJ2-2
TGCGCCAGCAGTGACAGGGAGGGGAACACCGGGGAGCTGTTTTTT
CASSDREGNTGELFF
>.|TRBV19|.|TRBJ2-7
TGTGCCAGTAGTATCACAGGGATCTACGAGCAGTACTTC
CASSITGIYEQYF
>.|TRBV28|.|TRBJ1-2
TGTGCCAGCAGTTCCCCGGCAGGTCCCACCGTCTATGGCTACACCTTC
CASSSPAGPTVYGYTF
>TRBD2|TRBV7-3|.|TRBJ2-1
TGTGCCAGCAGCCCGCAAGGTCGGGGGGGCTACAATGAGCAGTTCTTC
CASSPQGRGGYNEQFF
>TRBD2|TRBV5-4|.|TRBJ2-1
TGTGCCAGCAGCTTTAGCGGGGGGACCTACAATGAGCAGTTCTTC
CASSFSGGTYNEQFF
>TRBD1|TRBV7-8|.|TRBJ1-5
TGTGCCAGCAGCTTAGGCTGGGGGACAGGGGGCGTTCGGCAGCCCCAGCATTTT
CASSLGWGTGGVRQPQHF
>.|TRBV7-2|.|TRBJ2-1
TGTGCCAGCAGCTTACAAGGGAGCCCTTTTTCTTACAATGAGCAGTTCTTC
CASSLQGSPFSYNEQFF
>TRBD1|TRBV18|.|TRBJ2-7
TGTGCCAGCTCACCCTCGGGACAGGGGTACTACGAGCAGTACTTC
CASSPSGQGYYEQYF
>.|TRBV5-8|.|TRBJ1-1
TGTGCCAGCAGCTTGGATACAGGGCCGAGGACTGAAGCTTTCTTT
CASSLDTGPRTEAFF
>.|TRBV6-5|.|TRBJ2-6
TGTGCCAGCAGACGCCGAGTGGCCAACGTCCTGACTTTC
CASRRRVANVLTF
>.|TRBV27|.|TRBJ2-1
TGTGCCAGCAGTTTCGGGGTGGGGGGGCCTTACAATGAGCAGTTCTTC
CASSFGVGGPYNEQFF
>.|TRBV18|.|TRBJ2-3
TGTGCCAGCTCCCACGACAGGCGCACAGATACGCAGTATTTT
CASSHDRRTDTQYF
>.|TRBV2|.|TRBJ1-6
TGTGCCAGCAGGGGGGGGAGCTCCTATAATTCACCCCTCCACTTT
CASRGGSSYNSPLHF